The 29 T cell receptor beta chains reported below all come from one sample, sequenced in a study of monozygotic twins with cystic fibrosis. Only in-frame clones appear in the TCRdb table, and some are missing; sequencing was by immunoSEQ multiplex PCR. The table includes about 32,000 clones, roughly 96% detected once. Sequenced: blood. These receptors all come from a girl aged 2 to 9 with cystic fibrosis.

This chain links TRBV5-1 with TRBJ1-1; 9 positions agree with TRBD1. The CDR3 spans 15 residues. The V segment lost 4 bases and the J segment 1 base; nucleotides outside the gene matches: 5. CDR1 SGHRS and CDR2 YFSETQ come from the germline V gene. The CDR3 DNA reads as TGCGCCAGCAGCCAACAGGGGGCCGGGAACACTGAAGCTTTCTTT. Protein sequence: CASSQQGAGNTEAFF.

The chain recombines TRBV5-4 with TRBJ2-7; D not resolved. CDR1 is SGHNT and CDR2 is YYREEE in the germline V gene (reference sequence). V was cut by 4 bases and J by 7 bases, with 15 bases left in between. The CDR3 has 13 amino acids. CDR3 coding DNA: TGTGCCAGCAGCCCATTTGGGGTAGAAGAGCAGTACTTC. Protein product: CASSPFGVEEQYF.

V is TRBV4-2 and J is TRBJ2-5; no reliable D call. V dropped 4 bases and J dropped 4 bases, with 13 bases sitting between them. Per germline, CDR1 LGHNA and CDR2 YNFKEQ. CDR3 size: 14 residues. DNA of the CDR3: TGTGCCAGCAGCCCAGGCCCGGTTGGAGAGACCCAGTACTTC. Encoded protein: CASSPGPVGETQYF.

The V gene is TRBV6-1, the J gene TRBJ1-2; D not resolved. V was pared by 0 bases and J by 1 base, with 12 bases between. The germline gives CDR1 MNHNS, CDR2 SASEGT. CDR3 length equals 16 residues. The CDR3 DNA follows: TGTGCCAGCAGTGAAGCTTTCAACAGTTTTAACTATGGCTACACCTTC. Translated, it gives CASSEAFNSFNYGYTF.

The chain uses TRBV11-1 and TRBJ2-3; D remains ambiguous. V was pared by 5 bases and J by 3 bases, with 9 bases between. The CDR3 has 13 residues. The germline gives CDR1 SGHAT, CDR2 FQDESV (reference sequence). CDR3 nucleotides: TGTGCCAGCAGCCCGCCCTCAACAGATACGCAGTATTTT. This encodes CASSPPSTDTQYF.

The V and J genes are TRBV9 and TRBJ1-2; 8 nucleotides align to TRBD1. V shed 0 bases and J 8 bases; nucleotides not matched to a gene: 12. CDR3 length equals 16 residues. Per germline, CDR1 SGDLS and CDR2 YYNGEE. DNA of the CDR3: TGTGCCAGCAGCGTAGGGGACAGGTCGGGCCCCTCGGGCTACACCTTC. Amino acids: CASSVGDRSGPSGYTF.

This clone was observed a single time. The chain links TRBV20-1 to TRBJ2-5; D remains unclear. The DNA matches TRBJ2-7 better at its end, which makes the J call doubtful. Germline CDR1 DFQATT, CDR2 SNEGSKA (reference sequence). This CDR3 has 11 residues. CDR3 region: CSASSAYEQYF. The CDR3 bases are TGCAGTGCTAGCTCAGCATACGAGCAGTACTTC.

This rearrangement joins TRBV18 to TRBJ1-3; TRBD1 is a possible D gene (5 bases). The CDR3 spans 15 residues. Germline V gives CDR1 KGHSH, CDR2 LQKENI. The germline V and J ends were trimmed by 4 bases and 0 bases, with 10 bases remaining between them. For the CDR3, the DNA is TGTGCCAGCTCACAAGACAGTTACTCTGGAAACACCATATATTTT. This encodes CASSQDSYSGNTIYF. The full variable domain, with the rest looked up from reference TRBV18 and TRBJ1-3, is NAGVMQNPRHLVRRRGQEARLRCSPMKGHSHVYWYRQLPEEGLKFMVYLQKENIIDESGMPKERFSAEFPKEGPSILRIQQVVRGDSAAYFCASSQDSYSGNTIYFGEGSWLTVV.

The chain recombines TRBV29-1 with TRBJ1-1, with 7 bases that match TRBD1. Germline V gives CDR1 SQVTM, CDR2 ANQGSEA. The CDR3 extends over 12 amino acids. Trimming cost V 5 bases and J 7 bases; bases outside gene matches: 7. CDR3: CSVQTGSVEAFF. In nucleotides, the CDR3 is TGCAGCGTTCAGACAGGGAGCGTTGAAGCTTTCTTT.

This chain connects TRBV11-1 to TRBJ2-2, with D maybe TRBD2 (5 bases). Germline V gene sequence: CDR1 SGHAT, CDR2 FQDESV (reference sequence). The V end was cut by 3 bases, the J end by 1 base, with 9 bases between. CDR3 size: 15 residues. CDR3 coding DNA: TGTGCCAGCAGCTTGGGCGGAGGGAACACCGGGGAGCTGTTTTTT. Its protein product is CASSLGGGNTGELFF.

The chain joins TRBV4-1 to TRBJ1-2, with no clear D. V was cut by 1 base and J by 2 bases, with 8 bases left in between. The CDR3 length is 14 residues. Germline loops: CDR1 MGHRA, CDR2 YSYEKL. The CDR3 nucleotides are TGCGCCAGCAGCCAAGTCCCGGGCAACTATGGCTACACCTTC. Translating it yields CASSQVPGNYGYTF.

The chain employs TRBV11-2 and TRBJ2-1, with TRBD2 identical over 10 bases. In germline, CDR1 is SGHAT, CDR2 FQNNGV. CDR3 length equals 14 residues. V shed 6 bases, J shed 10 bases, and the junction held 9 bases outside the gene matches. The CDR3 nucleotides read TGTGCCAGCAGTAGTCTAGCGGGAGATCGGGAGCAGTTCTTC. Its translation: CASSSLAGDREQFF.

The chain uses TRBV5-1 and TRBJ1-1; 8 positions agree with TRBD1. The CDR3 consists of 15 residues. V lost 3 bases to trimming and J lost 1 base; unmatched junction nucleotides: 5. Germline values: CDR1 SGHRS, CDR2 YFSETQ. CDR3 DNA sequence: TGCGCCAGCAGCTCTCACAGGGGGGCGAACACTGAAGCTTTCTTT. Protein: CASSSHRGANTEAFF.

This chain connects TRBV6-6 to TRBJ1-2; 10 bases line up with TRBD1. The V gene's germline CDR1 is MNHNY and CDR2 SVGAGI (reference sequence). V trimming: 0 bases; J trimming: 4 bases; junction bases outside the gene matches: 5. The CDR3 loop spans 16 amino acids. CDR3 coding DNA: TGTGCCAGCAGTTACTCAGACAGGGGGCCGGGCTATGGCTACACCTTC. This codes for CASSYSDRGPGYGYTF.

V and J are TRBV25-1 and TRBJ2-7; 9 bases fit TRBD1. Trimming at V came to 6 bases and at J to 5 bases, leaving 8 bases not matched to a gene. The CDR3 spans 14 residues. Germline lookup yields CDR1 MGHDK and CDR2 SYGVNS. CDR3 DNA: TGTGCCAGCAGCTGGGACAGGGTCGTCCACGAGCAGTACTTC. Translating gives CASSWDRVVHEQYF.

CDR3 nucleotide sequence: TGTGCCAGCAGCCTGGACAGGGAGAGAGAAAAACTGTTTTTT. Translated, it gives CASSLDREREKLFF. This chain joins TRBV7-9 and TRBJ1-4; 8 nucleotides match TRBD1. The CDR3 length is 14 residues. V shed 5 bases, J shed 8 bases, and the junction held 7 bases outside the gene matches. Germline V gives CDR1 SEHNR, CDR2 FQNEAQ (reference sequence).

The chain employs TRBV27 and TRBJ1-4, with 8 bases aligning to TRBD1. The CDR3 loop spans 13 amino acids. Germline CDR1 reads MNHEY; CDR2 reads SMNVEV (reference sequence). V shed 5 bases, J shed 8 bases, and the junction held 4 bases outside the gene matches. The CDR3 loop is CASSHWTGEKLFF. In nucleotides, the CDR3 is TGTGCCAGCAGTCACTGGACAGGGGAAAAACTGTTTTTT.

Worth noting for this clone: Other DNA sequences within the sample encode an identical CDR3. The chain joins TRBV4-1 to TRBJ2-2; D not certain. CDR3 length: 14 amino acids. Germline CDR1 MGHRA, CDR2 YSYEKL. V was shortened by 1 base and J by 2 bases, with 5 bases between the two germline ends. The CDR3, as DNA: TGCGCCAGCAGCCAAGCCCCTAACACCGGGGAGCTGTTTTTT. This codes for CASSQAPNTGELFF.

V gene TRBV5-1 combines with J gene TRBJ1-1, with 11 positions matching TRBD1. V lost 3 bases, J lost 7 bases, and 5 bases stayed unmatched. Germline V lookup: CDR1 SGHRS, CDR2 YFSETQ. The CDR3 contains 14 residues. The CDR3 is CASSWGQGVGEAFF. CDR3 coding DNA: TGCGCCAGCAGCTGGGGACAGGGGGTCGGTGAAGCTTTCTTT.

With respect to this clone: This sample also contains other DNA sequences that code for the same CDR3. The chain couples TRBV6-5 to TRBJ1-1; D gene ambiguous. In germline, CDR1 is MNHEY, CDR2 SVGAGI. Trimming stripped 2 bases from V and 1 base from J, with 5 bases between. This CDR3 is built from 13 residues. The CDR3 here is CASSYGRNTEAFF. The DNA for the CDR3 is TGTGCCAGCAGTTACGGACGGAACACTGAAGCTTTCTTT.

The chain couples TRBV11-1 to TRBJ2-7; perhaps TRBD1 as D (5 bases). V was shortened by 3 bases and J by 3 bases, with 9 bases between the two germline ends. Germline V CDR1 and CDR2: SGHAT, FQDESV (reference sequence). There are 13 residues in the CDR3. The CDR3 is CASSFDSYYEQYF. The DNA of the CDR3 is TGTGCCAGCAGCTTCGACAGCTACTACGAGCAGTACTTC.

The gene calls are TRBV7-8 and TRBJ2-3; 12 nucleotides match TRBD2. This CDR3 contains 16 residues. Germline V CDR1 and CDR2: SGHVS, FQNEAQ. Germline trimming cut 5 bases from V and 3 bases from J; bases unmatched to any gene: 6. Written as DNA, the CDR3 is TGTGCCAGCAGCCTGCGGACTAGCGGGATGACAGATACGCAGTATTTT. Translating it yields CASSLRTSGMTDTQYF.

V is TRBV30 and J is TRBJ1-3; 9 bases map to TRBD1. J was trimmed by 0 bases and V by 5 bases; bases with no gene match: 5. The germline V gene has CDR1 GTSNPN and CDR2 SVGIG (reference sequence). CDR3 length: 15 amino acids. The CDR3, as DNA: TGTGCCTGGGGACAGGGGAGAGGCTCTGGAAACACCATATATTTT. It yields the protein CAWGQGRGSGNTIYF.

The rearrangement uses TRBV5-6 and TRBJ2-7; a weak D match, TRBD1 (5 bases). Germline-derived CDR1 and CDR2 are SGHDT and YYEEEE. Between the trimmed V and J ends, which lost 0 bases and 6 bases, there was a span of 13 bases. The CDR3 consists of 14 residues. CDR3 DNA: TGTGCCAGCAGCTTGGGGACAATGACGGGCGAGCAGTACTTC. Its protein product is CASSLGTMTGEQYF.

A word on this clone: A read error may account for a junction end that differs from germline. This chain connects TRBV11-3 to TRBJ1-1, with D unresolved. Germline V gives CDR1 SGHNT, CDR2 YENEEA. The length of the CDR3 is 13 residues. The CDR3 here is CASSVDARTGAFF. The CDR3 nucleotides read TGTGCCAGCAGCGTAGACGCACGCACGGGGGCTTTCTTT.

The chain uses TRBV10-3 and TRBJ2-5; TRBD2 might be the D (6 bases). The V gene's germline CDR1 is ENHRY and CDR2 SYGVKD. The V gene lost 6 bases and the J gene lost 3 bases, with 23 bases spanning the gap. There are 17 residues in the CDR3. As DNA, the CDR3 is TGTGCCATCAGCGGAGGGGAGCAGGGCAAGAGGGAAGAGACCCAGTACTTC. This codes for CAISGGEQGKREETQYF.

This clone was detected once. The chain links TRBV7-9 to TRBJ2-7, with unresolved D. Trimming removed 6 bases from V and 5 bases from J, with 11 bases in between. CDR1 is SEHNR and CDR2 is FQNEAQ in the germline V gene (reference sequence). The CDR3 spans 12 residues. The CDR3 sequence is CASSPLVNEQYF. CDR3 in DNA: TGTGCCAGCAGTCCGCTAGTTAACGAGCAGTACTTC.

The chain links TRBV6-5 to TRBJ1-1; 7 bases align to TRBD1. The CDR3 is made up of 14 amino acids. Germline CDR1 reads MNHEY; CDR2 reads SVGAGI. V shed 8 bases and J 0 bases; nucleotides not matched to a gene: 6. For the CDR3, the DNA is TGTGCCAGCGGTAGACAGGGAGTGAACACTGAAGCTTTCTTT. Translating it yields CASGRQGVNTEAFF.

The J gene is TRBJ2-7, the V gene TRBV2; possibly TRBD1 or TRBD2 for D (5 bases each). CDR1 and CDR2 from the germline V gene are SNHLY and FYNNEI. V lost 8 bases to trimming and J lost 6 bases, with 17 bases between them. This CDR3 is 13 amino acids long. The CDR3 loop reads CASREQEEGEQYF. The DNA of the CDR3 is TGTGCCAGCCGAGAACAGGAGGAAGGCGAGCAGTACTTC.